The 19 T cell receptor beta chains below were found in one sample sequenced in a study of blood T cell repertoires in COVID-19. TCRdb keeps only in-frame clones here, not all; method: immunoSEQ multiplex PCR. The table shows 200,000 to 300,000 clones, with about four fifths occurring only once. The material sequenced was peripheral blood. The receptor source for this set is an elderly woman with acute or convalescent COVID-19.

This clone appeared a single time. The chain employs TRBV5-6 and TRBJ2-5; D uncertain. The CDR3 contains 14 residues. Germline V gene data show CDR1 as SGHDT and CDR2 as YYEEEE. The germline V and J ends were trimmed by 0 bases and 3 bases, with 9 bases remaining between them. This CDR3 reads CASSLGGQKETQYF. CDR3 DNA sequence: TGTGCCAGCAGCTTGGGAGGCCAGAAAGAGACCCAGTACTTC. The full variable domain, its missing parts supplied by reference TRBV5-6 and TRBJ2-5, is DAGVTQSPTHLIKTRGQQVTLRCSPKSGHDTVSWYQQALGQGPQFIFQYYEEEERQRGNFPDRFSGHQFPNYSSELNVNALLLGDSALYLCASSLGGQKETQYFGPGTRLLVL.

The chain links TRBV18 to TRBJ2-7, with a tentative D call TRBD1 (6 bases). The CDR3 consists of 15 residues. Germline CDR1 reads KGHSH; CDR2 reads LQKENI. Trimming pared 3 bases from V and 3 bases from J, leaving 15 bases between. The CDR3 reads CASSPVGAGVYEQYF. CDR3 nucleotide sequence: TGTGCCAGCTCACCGGTGGGCGCAGGGGTCTACGAGCAGTACTTC.

This chain joins TRBV28 and TRBJ2-7, with D tentatively TRBD2 (7 bases). Germline V gives CDR1 MDHEN, CDR2 SYDVKM. V lost 5 bases to trimming and J lost 0 bases, with 20 bases between them. This CDR3 contains 17 residues. The CDR3 is CASSPSGGTGSSYEQYF. The CDR3 bases are TGTGCCAGCAGTCCCTCGGGGGGAACAGGGAGCTCCTACGAGCAGTACTTC.

This clone was recorded once. The V call is TRBV6-5, the J call TRBJ1-4, with D possibly being TRBD1 (6 bases). Germline V CDR1 and CDR2: MNHEY, SVGAGI. This CDR3 comprises 15 residues. Trimming stripped 4 bases from V and 4 bases from J, with 13 bases between. The CDR3 region has the DNA TGTGCCAGCAGTTCCCTGGGAGGGGGTAATGAAAAACTGTTTTTT. Amino acids: CASSSLGGGNEKLFF.

The V and J genes are TRBV10-3 and TRBJ1-1; the D is unclear. V lost 6 bases, J lost 3 bases, and 11 bases lay in between. The length of the CDR3 is 13 residues. From germline, CDR1 is ENHRY and CDR2 SYGVKD. The CDR3 protein is CAISLLRYTEAFF. DNA of the CDR3: TGTGCCATCAGCCTTCTGAGGTACACTGAAGCTTTCTTT.

This chain joins TRBV18 and TRBJ2-5; the match to TRBD2 covers 8 bases. CDR3 length: 15 residues. J gave up 2 bases and V 1 base, and 3 bases lay outside the gene matches. Per germline, CDR1 KGHSH and CDR2 LQKENI. The CDR3 nucleotides are TGTGCCAGCTCACCACTCGCTAGCGGGCAAGAGACCCAGTACTTC. Translating it yields CASSPLASGQETQYF.

The V call is TRBV3-1 (or the pseudogene TRBV3-2), the J call TRBJ1-2; the match to TRBD1 covers 7 bases. CDR1 and CDR2 from the germline V gene are LGHDT and YNNKEL (reference sequence). The CDR3 sequence is 15 residues long. The V segment lost 3 bases and the J segment 5 bases; nucleotides outside the gene matches: 9. CDR3 amino acids: CASSQSAGGGYGYTF. The CDR3 DNA reads as TGTGCCAGCAGCCAGTCGGCAGGGGGTGGGTATGGCTACACCTTC.

The V and J genes are TRBV5-6 and TRBJ1-3, with D tentatively TRBD1 (5 bases). V lost 2 bases, J lost 0 bases, and 12 bases lay in between. Germline loops: CDR1 SGHDT, CDR2 YYEEEE. The CDR3 consists of 16 residues. The CDR3 here is CASSFRQTGSGNTIYF. CDR3 in DNA: TGTGCCAGCAGCTTCCGACAGACGGGCTCTGGAAACACCATATATTTT.

This chain uses TRBV19 with TRBJ2-6; D gene ambiguous. The CDR3 totals 17 residues. Germline V gene lookup returns CDR1 LNHDA and CDR2 SQIVND (reference sequence). The ends were cut back, 2 bases at V and 0 bases at J, with 11 bases in the middle. CDR3 amino acids: CASSIIGAVSGANVLTF. The CDR3 coding sequence is TGTGCCAGTAGTATAATAGGAGCCGTCTCTGGGGCCAACGTCCTGACTTTC.

The chain combines TRBV7-8 with TRBJ1-1; no clear D. This CDR3 region has 12 residues. Germline V gene lookup returns CDR1 SGHVS and CDR2 FQNEAQ. V dropped 0 bases and J dropped 8 bases, with 7 bases sitting between them. The CDR3 here is CASSLARGEAFF. The CDR3 DNA reads TGTGCCAGCAGCTTAGCGCGAGGGGAAGCTTTCTTT. Drawing the rest from reference TRBV7-8 and TRBJ1-1, the complete variable domain is GAGVSQSPRYKVAKRGQDVALRCDPISGHVSLFWYQQALGQGPEFLTYFQNEAQLDKSGLPSDRFFAERPEGSVSTLKIQRTQQEDSAVYLCASSLARGEAFFGQGTRLTVV.

The chain uses TRBV5-1 and TRBJ2-7; D might be TRBD2 (6 bases). The V gene lost 3 bases and the J gene lost 3 bases, with 16 bases spanning the gap. The CDR3 length is 15 residues. From germline, CDR1 is SGHRS and CDR2 YFSETQ. In DNA form, the CDR3 reads TGCGCCAGCAGCTACTCCGGGACTCCCAGCTACGAGCAGTACTTC. This translates into CASSYSGTPSYEQYF.

The chain joins TRBV2 to TRBJ2-1, with D possibly TRBD2 on 6 matching bases. Germline lookup yields CDR1 SNHLY and CDR2 FYNNEI. The CDR3 totals 11 residues. The V and J ends lost 8 bases and 5 bases respectively, with 7 bases between them. The CDR3 region has the DNA TGTGCCAGCGCGGGGAACAATGAGCAGTTCTTC. Amino acid sequence: CASAGNNEQFF.

This chain connects TRBV28 to TRBJ1-3, with 10 bases lining up with TRBD1. The CDR3 has 16 residues. The germline CDR1 and CDR2 sequences are MDHEN and SYDVKM. The J segment lost 9 bases and the V segment lost 3 bases, leaving 11 bases of the junction unmatched. The CDR3 coding sequence is TGTGCCAGCAGTTTTTTTGCGGGACAGGGGTCGGTCACCATATATTTT. As protein: CASSFFAGQGSVTIYF.

Remarks on this clone: The sample carries other DNA sequences with the same CDR3. This rearrangement joins TRBV18 to TRBJ2-3; 8 bases fit TRBD2. This CDR3 comprises 15 residues. CDR1 is KGHSH and CDR2 is LQKENI in the germline V gene. Unmatched junction bases numbered 2, after V lost 3 bases and J lost 0 bases. The CDR3: CASSPLAGSTDTQYF. The CDR3, as DNA: TGTGCCAGCTCACCGCTAGCGGGTAGCACAGATACGCAGTATTTT.

The chain couples TRBV5-8 to TRBJ1-1, with D tentatively TRBD1 (5 bases). The V gene's germline CDR1 is SGHTS and CDR2 YDEGEE. The CDR3 covers 14 residues. The ends were cut back, 3 bases at V and 3 bases at J, with 12 bases in the middle. The CDR3 loop is CASSWGFRDTEAFF. As DNA, the CDR3 is TGTGCCAGCAGCTGGGGATTCAGGGACACTGAAGCTTTCTTT.

V and J are TRBV29-1 and TRBJ2-1; 12 nucleotides line up with TRBD1. The CDR3 totals 15 residues. The V gene end was trimmed by 5 bases and the J gene end by 0 bases; junction bases not matched to a gene: 2. Per germline, CDR1 SQVTM and CDR2 ANQGSEA. The CDR3 DNA is TGCAGCGTTAGGGGACAGGGGGCCTCCTACAATGAGCAGTTCTTC. Protein product: CSVRGQGASYNEQFF.

This sequence joins TRBV5-6 and TRBJ1-2, with 7 bases matching TRBD1. After removal of 6 bases from V and 0 bases from J, the junction contained 17 bases not matched to a gene. The CDR3 runs 18 residues. Germline V lookup: CDR1 SGHDT, CDR2 YYEEEE. The CDR3 region is CASTPGLLGGRANYGYTF. Written as DNA, the CDR3 is TGTGCCAGCACCCCGGGCCTGCTAGGGGGCAGGGCTAACTATGGCTACACCTTC.

The chain employs TRBV10-1 and TRBJ2-5, with D possibly being TRBD2 (6 bases). Germline CDR1 is WNHNN and CDR2 is SYGVQD (reference sequence). V gave up 5 bases and J gave up 2 bases, with 18 bases separating them. There are 16 residues in the CDR3. In nucleotides, the CDR3 is TGCGCCAGCAGTCCTTCTCGGATAGCGGAACAAGAGACCCAGTACTTC. Translating gives CASSPSRIAEQETQYF.

This clone showed up just once. The same CDR3 arises from other DNA sequences in this sample as well. This chain connects TRBV7-2 to TRBJ1-3; 8 nucleotides agree with TRBD1. There are 14 residues in the CDR3. With V trimmed by 5 bases and J by 4 bases, 4 bases remained unmatched. CDR1 is SGHTA, CDR2 FQGNSA, per germline. The CDR3 bases are TGTGCCAGCAGCCCCCGGACAGGGGGAAACACCATATATTTT. It codes for CASSPRTGGNTIYF.